A single T cell receptor beta chain is shown here with its context. Its antigen target is currently unknown. Per-nucleotide qualities are absent, and no much larger clonotype sits a single base away. The CDR3, from cysteine to phenylalanine, totals 14 residues. Solely the CDR3 DNA is kept, with 42 bases framed from the first base. Taken from the germline V gene (reference sequence), the CDR1 and CDR2 loops are LNHNV and YYDKDF. V was cut back by 8 bases and J by 3 bases, leaving a gap of 14 bases between them. The trial excluded patients who had a history of autoimmune disease or who were on systemic immunosuppression. Peripheral blood for TCR sequencing was collected from all dose cohorts at baseline, on cycle 4 day 1, and on cycle 7 day 1. Samples were obtained from an open-label, multicenter, first-in-human phase I dose-escalation trial of ivuxolimab. Adults with locally advanced or metastatic melanoma, renal cell, hepatocellular, or head and neck squamous cell carcinoma were enrolled in the trial. Before TCR sequencing, CD4+ T cells and CD8+ T cells were sorted from peripheral blood as separate populations.

The data were taken from a study of OX40 agonist ivuxolimab in advanced cancers. In the study overall: Ivuxolimab, which targeted the costimulatory receptor OX40 (CD134), was an agonistic, fully human IgG2 monoclonal antibody. Intravenous ivuxolimab was administered to patients every 2 weeks at six dose levels: 0.01, 0.1, 0.3, 1.5, 3 and 10 mg/kg. Of the approximately 53 patients in dose escalation, about 20 had hepatocellular carcinoma, some 15 had melanoma, 9 had renal cell carcinoma and 9 had head and neck cancer. In the dose-escalation cohort, 65% to 85% of patients were male, and the mean age was roughly 56 years with a range of roughly 20 to 85. Prior anti-PD-1, anti-PD-L1 or anti-CTLA-4 therapy was permitted, and 30% to 45% of dose-escalation patients had received checkpoint inhibitors. Partial responses occurred in three dose-escalation patients: two with cutaneous melanoma and one with hepatocellular carcinoma. Peripheral TCRbeta sequencing was intended to test whether TCR sequence diversity was altered and clonal T-cell expansion was caused by ivuxolimab. The paper covers the monotherapy dose-escalation part of the phase I ivuxolimab trial, which included N of about 50 patients. Results and caveats for the whole study, not just this receptor: Antigen specificity was not determined for the clonally expanded peripheral T cells. On average, CD8+ T cells showed more expanded clones than CD4+ T cells after ivuxolimab. In the 0.1-3.0 mg/kg groups, partial responders had among the lowest normalized peripheral clonal expansion, particularly in CD8+ T cells. At doses of 0.1 to 3.0 mg/kg, clonal expansion of both CD4+ and CD8+ T cells in blood was seen between baseline and week 6. Low levels of normalized T-cell clonal expansion were also shown by some nonresponding patients.

Genomic DNA was isolated from the sorted cells so that the TCRbeta CDR3 region could be sequenced. TCRbeta CDR3 regions were sequenced using the immunoSEQ Assay. This is the immuneACCESS table as TCRdb keeps it, with only in-frame sequences that have V and J called. A part of the clones is gone; compared with another copy, unresolved V genes explain less than half, and the rest is unexplained. For this sample the table gives approximately 75,000 clones, of which 85% were detected only once. The ten largest clones represent 5.5% to 7% of the sample. The chain links TRBV15 with TRBJ2-1, with the D gene not confidently named. The receptor was derived from an adult with an advanced solid tumor such as melanoma, head and neck, liver or kidney cancer. The specimen was CD4+ or CD8+ T cells sorted from blood, collected in a trial of the OX40 agonist ivuxolimab. For the CDR3, the sequence is CATAGPFYYNEQFF. The nucleotides are TGTGCCACCGCAGGACCCTTCTACTACAATGAGCAGTTCTTC.